Detailed here is one TCR beta chain. Under the authors' procedure: By means of reference gene primer amplification, nucleated cell counts were estimated. Only in-frame clones appear in the TCRdb table, and some are missing; sequencing was by immunoSEQ multiplex PCR. Clone size and V and J calls were adopted from that table, with D and trimming inferred from the DNA. The table has about 25,000 clones, about 88% seen once. The data stem from a study of blood T cell repertoires in COVID-19. Study at large: Sites in the United States, Italy and Spain provided acute and convalescent COVID-19 samples. In each case, the material was cDNA or gDNA derived from T cells, B-cell-depleted T cells, or PBMCs.

The germline CDR1 and CDR2 sequences are KGHDR and SFDVKD. The CDR3 covers 15 residues. Trimming removed 3 bases from V and 3 bases from J; junction bases left unmatched: 4. This rearrangement joins TRBV24-1 to TRBJ2-7, with 10 bases aligning to TRBD1. This clonotype was sampled from a man aged 70-80 years with active COVID-19. Sequenced sample: peripheral blood. The CDR3 DNA reads as TGTGCCACCAGTGATGGAGGGACAGGGGTCTACGAGCAGTACTTC. Its protein is CATSDGGTGVYEQYF.